This is a list of T cell receptor beta chains from one sample in a study of T cell repertoires in aging, cancer and after chemotherapy. TCRdb called the multiplex PCR reads again in MiXCR, with one record for every CDR3 protein. The table includes approximately 3,000 distinct CDR3 sequences, approximately 20% detected once. The specimen was blood. The receptors derive from a human donor with a solid tumor. The conserved cysteine and the conserved F or W are not part of the CDR3 here. The D gene is left open where the match is weak.

D gene	V gene	CDR3 protein
TRBD1	TRBV6-1	ASRLERDSNNSPLH
NA	TRBV12-3/TRBV12-4	ASSLVGGAGYT
NA	TRBV11-3	ASSRGQEVAYEQY
NA	TRBV7-9	ASSPVGWDTKTGELF
NA	TRBV19	ASSLGVVGEQY
NA	TRBV6-2/TRBV6-3	ASSYGGGNLMNTEAF
NA	TRBV7-9	ASSLIRGRETQY
TRBD2	TRBV20-1	SASPLGAGVWDEQF
TRBD1	TRBV18	ASSPRRQGSDQPQH
TRBD1	TRBV6-2/TRBV6-3	ASAGQASYEQY
TRBD1	TRBV7-2	ASSFGQGTDTQY
NA	TRBV19	ASSSQPRRIEAF
NA	TRBV10-3	AISESLNTGELF
NA	TRBV30	AWSRSEPGPPYQETQY
NA	TRBV5-1	ASSLAGLTGNSPLH
NA	TRBV13	ASSLITGLGDTQY
TRBD1	TRBV12-3/TRBV12-4	ASSTRTGEGNQPQH
TRBD2	TRBV30	AWSAPTSGGGTDTQY
TRBD1	TRBV10-3	AYGTGWNTEAF
NA	TRBV6-5	ASNPPEGTEAF
NA	TRBV7-2	ASSPFPPSTEAF
NA	TRBV20-1	SARDPRDGDGYT
NA	TRBV11-2	ASSLAGARVDTQY
TRBD2	TRBV5-1	ASSPGGIAGLYEQF
NA	TRBV11-2	ASSLEAGANSPLH
NA	TRBV27	ASSARQASKQETQY
TRBD2	TRBV27	ASALTGGQETQY
NA	TRBV21-1	ASSNPLTGGDTDTQY
NA	TRBV18	ASSPFSYEQY
NA	TRBV13	ASSFGRAEAF
TRBD2	TRBV12-3/TRBV12-4	ATVLANTDTQY
NA	TRBV20-1	SARNSRQEVNTGELF
NA	TRBV7-9	ASSPLVGVMMNTEAF
NA	TRBV7-9	ASSPPGAGNQPQH
NA	TRBV19	ASSIGDEAKNIQY
NA	TRBV11-2	ASSFHTEAF
TRBD1	TRBV12-3/TRBV12-4	ASSLSTNDRAVGYT
NA	TRBV5-1	ASSPVARNNEQF
TRBD1	TRBV27	ASSSTSTGVDTEAF
NA	TRBV18	ASSPLVGDGYT
NA	TRBV20-1	SAGRDGSGNTIY
NA	TRBV5-6	ASINRGGVNTEAF
TRBD2	TRBV7-2	ASSPGTSAVTQY